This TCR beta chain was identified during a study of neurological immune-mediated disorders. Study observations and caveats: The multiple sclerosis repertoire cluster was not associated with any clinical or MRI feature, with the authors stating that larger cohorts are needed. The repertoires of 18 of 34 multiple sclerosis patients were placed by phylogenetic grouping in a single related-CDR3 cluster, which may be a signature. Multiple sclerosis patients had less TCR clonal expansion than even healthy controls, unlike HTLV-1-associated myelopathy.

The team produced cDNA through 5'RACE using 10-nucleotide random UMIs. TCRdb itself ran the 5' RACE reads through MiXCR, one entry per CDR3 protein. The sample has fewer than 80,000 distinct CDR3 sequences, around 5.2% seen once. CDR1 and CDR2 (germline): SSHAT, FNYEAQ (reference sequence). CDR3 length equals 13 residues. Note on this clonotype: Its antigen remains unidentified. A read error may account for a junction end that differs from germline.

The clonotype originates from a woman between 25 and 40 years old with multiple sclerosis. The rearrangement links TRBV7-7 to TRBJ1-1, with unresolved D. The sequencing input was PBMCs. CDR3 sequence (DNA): TGTGCTAGCAGCTTAGCACGGAACACTGAAGCTTTCTTT. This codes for CASSLARNTEAFF.